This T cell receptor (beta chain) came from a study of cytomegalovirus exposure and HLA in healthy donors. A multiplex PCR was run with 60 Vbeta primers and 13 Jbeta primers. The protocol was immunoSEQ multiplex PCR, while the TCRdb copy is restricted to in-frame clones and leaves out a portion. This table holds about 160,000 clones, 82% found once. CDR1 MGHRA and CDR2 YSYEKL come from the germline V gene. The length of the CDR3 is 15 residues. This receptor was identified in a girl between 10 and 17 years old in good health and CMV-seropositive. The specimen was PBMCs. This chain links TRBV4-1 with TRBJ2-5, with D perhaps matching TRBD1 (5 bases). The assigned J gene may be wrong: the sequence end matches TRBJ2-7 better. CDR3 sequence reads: CASSLLEGARNEQYF. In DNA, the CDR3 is TGCGCCAGCAGCCTCCTCGAAGGGGCGAGAAACGAGCAGTACTTC.